The clone carrying this TCR beta chain was detected ten times or more. The sample comes from a study of T cells after yellow fever vaccination. Template switching by 5'RACE produced TCR cDNA, adding a universal primer site and UMIs. TCRdb re-analysed the 5' RACE reads in MiXCR, keeping a single row per CDR3 protein. The data contain tens of thousands of distinct CDR3 sequences, approximately 8% of them seen just once; the ten biggest clones take up 36%. CDR3 length: 11 amino acids. CDR1 and CDR2 from the germline V gene are SQVTM and ANQGSEA. Between the trimmed V and J ends, which lost 7 bases and 4 bases, there was a span of 11 bases.

This specimen was CD8+ T cells sorted from PBMCs, taken 15 days after the yellow fever booster vaccination. This chain links TRBV29-1 with TRBJ2-7, with D possibly being TRBD1 (6 bases). The origin of this receptor is a man younger than 40 who received the YFV17D yellow fever vaccine. CDR3 in amino acids: CSAYRDYEQYF. CDR3 DNA sequence: TGCAGCGCCTACAGGGATTACGAGCAGTACTTC.